A selection of T cell receptor beta chains follows, all from one sample in a study of blood T cell repertoires in COVID-19. Measured with immunoSEQ multiplex PCR; TCRdb has only the in-frame clones, and not every one. The sample has about 160,000 clones; 85% to 95% are singletons. Material: peripheral blood. Receptor source: a woman aged 55-69 years with COVID-19, enrolled during active disease. The CDR3 runs from the conserved cysteine through the conserved F or W. Fields, in order: CDR3 length, J gene, clone size, V gene, CDR3 protein. Size tells how often a clone was seen (once, few, many) or the class of an expanded clone, and some rows leave it out.

>15|TRBJ1-2|NA|TRBV5-3
CARSFLDRAHYGYTF
>16|TRBJ2-3|NA|TRBV2
CASNPLGPGGTDTQYF
>14|TRBJ1-5|once|TRBV7-2
CASSTAGLSQPQHF
>13|TRBJ1-6|NA|TRBV5-1
CASRGRGTSPLHF
>16|TRBJ2-1|NA|TRBV10-3
CAISDSRGSSYNEQFF
>11|TRBJ2-5|NA|TRBV20-1
CSPTGIGTQYF
>15|TRBJ1-6|NA|TRBV6-5
CASREMSLGGSPLHF
>14|TRBJ1-2|NA|TRBV5-1
CASSEDRGLTGYTF
>14|TRBJ2-5|NA|TRBV29-1
CSEKRQGGRETQYF
>15|TRBJ2-7|once|TRBV6-2/TRBV6-3
CASSSNRGGTYEQYF
>15|TRBJ1-2|NA|TRBV11-2
CASSLVGGLGYGYTF
>17|TRBJ2-2|once|TRBV11-3
CASSLDGTGEYTGELFF
>13|TRBJ1-2|NA|TRBV27
CASSVGANYGYTF
>16|TRBJ1-4|NA|TRBV15
CATSRGTGTGSEKLFF
>15|TRBJ1-4|NA|TRBV27
CASRERREGQEKLFF
>15|TRBJ1-1|NA|TRBV19
CASSLWGQLDTEAFF
>15|TRBJ1-1|NA|TRBV7-9
CASSLGGQGSTEAFF
>17|TRBJ1-1|NA|TRBV23-1
CASSRHGGTNLVLEAFF
>14|TRBJ2-1|NA|TRBV6-5
CASTRAGFFHEQFF
>16|TRBJ1-1|NA|TRBV21-1
CASSRTGDPMNTEAFF
>13|TRBJ1-2|NA|TRBV2
CASRELAGHGYTF
>13|TRBJ2-7|NA|TRBV7-9
CASSLESLYEQYF
>17|TRBJ1-5|NA|TRBV5-8
CASSLVAGHRGDQPQHF
>14|TRBJ2-1|NA|TRBV7-9
CASSLDAGYNEQFF
>12|TRBJ1-2|once|TRBV15
CATSMIPGGYTF
>14|TRBJ1-3|NA|TRBV7-2
CASSIGTVGNTIYF
>16|TRBJ2-2|NA|TRBV11-2
CASSYGPGQKSGELFF
>15|TRBJ2-1|NA|TRBV7-6
CASSLAGGPYNEQFF
>18|TRBJ2-3|NA|TRBV5-4
CASSGGGRGTSGTDTQYF
>14|TRBJ1-5|NA|TRBV15
CARALNRGDQPQHF
>16|TRBJ1-6|NA|TRBV2
CASSNPMQVRVSPLHF
>15|TRBJ2-5|NA|TRBV7-9
CASTEPGTSGGPKDF
>19|TRBJ2-2|NA|TRBV4-3
CASSQDRPRTGGFTGELFF
>16|TRBJ1-5|NA|TRBV19
CASTDRGFASNQPQHF
>15|TRBJ1-5|NA|TRBV7-9
CASSLATESNQPQHF
>15|TRBJ1-3|NA|TRBV12-5
CASGLRGSSGNTIYF
>15|TRBJ2-7|NA|TRBV7-6
CASSSSSGSSYEQYF
>13|TRBJ1-2|NA|TRBV2
CASSNDRVNGYTF
>13|TRBJ1-3|NA|TRBV9
CASSVTDENTIYF
>13|TRBJ1-2|NA|TRBV7-9
CASSPGSNYGYTF